This T cell receptor beta chain was captured by sequencing in a study of T-cell reconstitution after alpha-beta-depleted transplantation in children (TCRdb year 2016). Turning to the overall study: Using TCR repertoire profiling, the study quantitatively followed how T-cell immune reconstitution unfolded in children after TCRalphabeta/CD19-depleted allogeneic hematopoietic cell transplantation.

To prepare the library, PCR was applied. TCRdb lists the instrument as Illumina HiSeq 2500. To normalize quantification of the TCRbeta repertoire, the TCR libraries were built with molecular barcoding that relied on unique molecular identifiers. TCRdb itself trimmed the public reads at Q25 with fastp, ran MiXCR and retained productive beta chains. Duplicate CDR3 protein sequences are folded into a single record with the most common DNA and genes. The sample data list approximately 400,000 distinct CDR3 sequences, and roughly a tenth of these were observed just once. Jointly, the top ten make up nearly 5.5% of the sample. The CDR3 sequence holds 15 residues, the cysteine and phenylalanine included. The entry retains the CDR3 DNA only, 45 bases that are in frame from base 1. The germline V gene (reference sequence) sets CDR1 to SGHNT and CDR2 to YYREEE. Cut back by 4 bases and 2 bases, the V and J ends lie 13 bases apart.

Points on this clonotype: The clone's antigen remains unknown. Per-nucleotide qualities are absent, and no much larger clonotype sits a single base away.

Sequencing used PBMCs from the stem cell graft donor, obtained from the stem cell graft. The TCR was taken from a human donor who donated a stem cell graft to a child with acute myeloid leukemia. Rearrangement joined TRBV5-4 to TRBJ2-1, with the identity of the D gene unclear. The DNA sequence reads TGTGCCAGCAGCGATGACTTGGTCACCTACAATGAGCAGTTCTTC. The translation is CASSDDLVTYNEQFF.